Listed below are T cell receptor beta chains from one sample, sequenced in a study of CD8 T cells in ankylosing spondylitis. TCRdb independently ran MiXCR on the 5' RACE reads; one entry per CDR3 protein. In the table there are 350,000 to 450,000 distinct CDR3 sequences, approximately 20% of which are singletons. Material: blood, either unsorted or a sorted T cell fraction (not recorded which). Receptors originate from a male donor with ankylosing spondylitis or in good health (not recorded which). CDR3s include the opening cysteine and the closing phenylalanine or tryptophan. The D gene is left open where the match is weak. Size tells how often a clone was seen (once, few, many) or the class of an expanded clone, and some rows leave it out.

v_gene	abundance	d_gene	j_gene	CDR3nt	CDR3aa
TRBV29-1	many	.	TRBJ2-1	TGCAGCGTTGAAGGGACCCGGACCTACAATGAGCAGTTCTTC	CSVEGTRTYNEQFF
TRBV7-2	few	TRBD2	TRBJ2-5	TGTGCCAGCAGCTCACCAAGGGACTATCAAGAGACCCAGTACTTC	CASSSPRDYQETQYF
TRBV4-2	few	.	TRBJ2-7	TGTGCCAGCAGCCAAGTTGTCCAAAGCTACGAGCAGTACTTC	CASSQVVQSYEQYF
TRBV29-1	many	.	TRBJ2-5	TGCAGCGTTGAAGTGTGGCAGGGAAGAGAGACCCAGTACTTC	CSVEVWQGRETQYF
TRBV29-1	many	TRBD2	TRBJ2-3	TGCAGCGTTGAAGATCCGACTAGCGGGGGCACAGATACGCAGTATTTT	CSVEDPTSGGTDTQYF
TRBV30	.	.	TRBJ2-5	TGTGCCTGGGATGCCCCCCAAGAGACCCAGTACTTC	CAWDAPQETQYF
TRBV7-3	.	.	TRBJ1-3	TGTGCCAGCAGCTTAAGTGGCAGCAACTCTGGAAACACCATATATTTT	CASSLSGSNSGNTIYF
TRBV6-5	.	.	TRBJ2-3	TGTGCCAGCAGTTACGGCCTGGGAGATACGCAGTATTTT	CASSYGLGDTQYF
TRBV20-1	.	.	TRBJ2-7	TGCAGTGCTAGTATCGGCGGCGGGCTGATGTACGAGCAGTACTTC	CSASIGGGLMYEQYF
TRBV10-3	few	.	TRBJ2-7	TGTGCCATCAGTGAGCTCACAGGGTGGGAGCAGTACTTC	CAISELTGWEQYF
TRBV10-2	.	.	TRBJ2-7	TGCGCCAGCAGTGAGACGACCTACGAGCAGTACTTC	CASSETTYEQYF
TRBV12-3/TRBV12-4	few	.	TRBJ2-1	TGTGCCAGCAGTCCGAGACTGAGGGGGGGGGCCAGTGAGCAGTTCTTC	CASSPRLRGGASEQFF
TRBV12-3/TRBV12-4	few	TRBD2	TRBJ2-7	TGTGCCAGCAGCCCCGCCACGGGGGAGGGCTACGAGCAGTACTTC	CASSPATGEGYEQYF
TRBV12-3/TRBV12-4	few	.	TRBJ1-1	TGTGCCACAAACGAGGGGGGAGTGAACACTGAAGCTTTCTTT	CATNEGGVNTEAFF
TRBV29-1	many	TRBD1	TRBJ2-1	TGCAGCGCATCCTCGGACAGGGTCCTGGATGAGCAGTTCTTC	CSASSDRVLDEQFF
TRBV7-7	.	TRBD2	TRBJ2-2	TGTGCCAGCAGCCCCTTAGCGGGGCCCCTGGTCGGGGAGCTGTTTTTT	CASSPLAGPLVGELFF
TRBV20-1	.	TRBD2	TRBJ2-5	TGCAGTGCCCCCGTGGGTAGCGGGGGCCCTTTCCAAGAGACCCAGTACTTC	CSAPVGSGGPFQETQYF
TRBV12-3/TRBV12-4	many	.	TRBJ2-1	TGTGCCAGCAGTCCAGGGAGTTACAATGAGCAGTTCTTC	CASSPGSYNEQFF
TRBV4-1	.	.	TRBJ2-7	TGCGCCAGCAGCCAAGTCTCGAATACCCCCTACGAGCAGTACTTC	CASSQVSNTPYEQYF
TRBV5-1	.	.	TRBJ2-5	TGCGCCAGCAGCAGGGGTCCTGGCAGTCAAGAGACCCAGTACTTC	CASSRGPGSQETQYF
TRBV28	.	.	TRBJ1-1	TGTGCCAGCAGTTTATTCAGGGGGAACACTGAAGCTTTCTTT	CASSLFRGNTEAFF
TRBV3-1	few	.	TRBJ1-2	TGTGCCAGCAGCCAAGACGGTGGCCCGAACTATGGCTACACCTTC	CASSQDGGPNYGYTF
TRBV5-6	few	.	TRBJ2-3	TGTGCCAGCAGCGCCTCCTCTAGCACAGATACGCAGTATTTT	CASSASSSTDTQYF
TRBV4-1	.	TRBD1	TRBJ1-1	TGCGCCAGCAGCCCTGACAGGGAAGTTGGTGAAGCTTTCTTT	CASSPDREVGEAFF
TRBV12-3/TRBV12-4	few	.	TRBJ2-3	TGTGCCAGCACCCCCCTGGGGTCACATACGCAGTATTTT	CASTPLGSHTQYF
TRBV10-2	.	.	TRBJ2-3	TGCGCCAGCAGTACGAGGGTAGATACGCAGTATTTT	CASSTRVDTQYF
TRBV27	few	TRBD2	TRBJ2-1	TGTGCCAGCAGTTTATCGGGACTAGCGGGGGGGCGCTTCTACAATGAGCAGTTCTTC	CASSLSGLAGGRFYNEQFF
TRBV12-3/TRBV12-4	.	TRBD1	TRBJ2-5	TGTGCCAGCAGTCGACTTCCGGACAGGGGGCAGTTGGAGACCCAGTACTTC	CASSRLPDRGQLETQYF
TRBV14	many	.	TRBJ1-5	TGTGCCAGCAGCCTCGAAGGGGGTGATGTTAGCAATCAGCCCCAGCATTTT	CASSLEGGDVSNQPQHF
TRBV10-2	.	.	TRBJ2-3	TGCGCCAGCAGTGCTCCAGGGGCTAGCACAGATACGCAGTATTTT	CASSAPGASTDTQYF
TRBV7-3	few	TRBD1	TRBJ2-3	TGTGCCAGCAGCTTAAAGGAGGGGGACAGGGGGCGCGAAGGTGCAGATACGCAGTATTTT	CASSLKEGDRGREGADTQYF
TRBV2	.	.	TRBJ2-5	TGTGCCAGCAGTGACGTGACTCCCCAAGAGACCCAGTACTTC	CASSDVTPQETQYF
TRBV5-1	.	TRBD1	TRBJ1-2	TGCGCCAGCAGCGTACCGGGACAGGGGGCAAGAAATGGCTACACCTTC	CASSVPGQGARNGYTF
TRBV18	few	TRBD2	TRBJ2-7	TGTGCCAGCTCACAACCGGACGGGGAGGGCGCTTACGAGCAGTACTTC	CASSQPDGEGAYEQYF
TRBV5-6	.	.	TRBJ2-5	TGTGCCAGCAGCGCCCCGGGGTTTGGAGAGACCCAGTACTTC	CASSAPGFGETQYF
TRBV9	.	TRBD1	TRBJ2-7	TGTGCCAGCAGCGTAGAAGACAGGGGCGAGCAGTACTTC	CASSVEDRGEQYF
TRBV7-9	many	.	TRBJ2-1	TGTGCCAGCAGCTCTTCGGGCGAGCAGTTCTTC	CASSSSGEQFF
TRBV7-2	few	.	TRBJ2-7	TGTGCCAGCAGCTTAACAATATCCTACGAGCAGTACTTC	CASSLTISYEQYF
TRBV7-9	.	TRBD2	TRBJ2-5	TGTGCCAGCAGCTTACTGCTTCAGCGGGGGTTTCTTGAGACCCAGTACTTC	CASSLLLQRGFLETQYF
TRBV20-1	once	TRBD2	TRBJ2-1	TGCAGTGCTATTCGACTAGCGGGGGGCGCCGAATACAATGAGCAGTTCTTC	CSAIRLAGGAEYNEQFF
TRBV29-1	few	.	TRBJ2-7	TGCAGCGTTGGGGATTGGGGGACGGGGTACGAGCAGTACTTC	CSVGDWGTGYEQYF
TRBV12-3/TRBV12-4	.	.	TRBJ2-1	TGTGCCAGCACCTGGGGGAGCGATGAGCAGTTCTTC	CASTWGSDEQFF
TRBV10-3	once	TRBD1	TRBJ2-3	TGTGCCACTAAGGACAGGGCTCCCCAAGATACGCAGTATTTT	CATKDRAPQDTQYF
TRBV7-9	.	TRBD1	TRBJ2-5	TGTGCCAGCGAGGGACAGCCACAAGAGACCCAGTACTTC	CASEGQPQETQYF
TRBV29-1	few	.	TRBJ2-1	TGCAGCGTCTCCGACAGGAGCTACAATGAGCAGTTCTTC	CSVSDRSYNEQFF
TRBV30	.	.	TRBJ2-7	TGTGCCTGGAGTGTTGGGACCGGCGAGCAGTACTTC	CAWSVGTGEQYF
TRBV5-6	.	.	TRBJ1-1	TGTGCCAGCAGCTTGGCGGCGGCTCTGAACACTGAAGCTTTCTTT	CASSLAAALNTEAFF
TRBV29-1	.	.	TRBJ2-7	TGCAGCGTTGAAGCCAGGGGCGGGTCCTACGAGCAGTACTTC	CSVEARGGSYEQYF
TRBV29-1	.	TRBD1	TRBJ2-7	TGCAGCGTTGAAGATCAGGGGGACGAGCAGTACTTC	CSVEDQGDEQYF
TRBV5-6	few	.	TRBJ2-3	TGTGCCAGCAGCTCGTTAATACGGAGCACAGATACGCAGTATTTT	CASSSLIRSTDTQYF